This T cell receptor beta chain was identified during a study of blood T cell repertoires in COVID-19. For the study at large: Italy, Spain and the United States were the sources of the convalescent and acute COVID-19 samples. T cells, B-cell-depleted T cells, or PBMCs provided the cDNA or gDNA that served as material.

The germline V and J ends were trimmed by 0 bases and 4 bases, with 12 bases remaining between them. Germline CDR1 SGHTA, CDR2 FQGTGA. CDR3 length: 15 residues. Repertoires were generated with immunoSEQ multiplex PCR, while TCRdb's copy carries only in-frame clones and drops some. The sample consists of around 470,000 clones, 75% to 90% of them appearing once. The rearrangement joins TRBV7-3 to TRBJ2-5; tentatively, D is TRBD2 (5 bases). Sequenced: peripheral blood. The receptor was isolated from a man between 18 and 35 years old with COVID-19, enrolled during active disease. CDR3 DNA: TGTGCCAGCAGCTTAACTCCCGGACTGGGAGAGACCCAGTACTTC. Translation: CASSLTPGLGETQYF.